This passage covers 8 T cell receptor beta chains from one sample sequenced in a study of CD8 T cells in Susac syndrome. When the RNA was reverse transcribed, random hexamers were used with an input of roughly 0.45 to 1 ug. TCRdb itself ran the immunoSEQ multiplex PCR reads through MiXCR, one entry per CDR3 protein. The sample includes 150,000 to 200,000 distinct CDR3 sequences, 92% of them seen just once. Sequenced input: CD4+ T cells from PBMCs. The receptors derive from a human donor in good health.

The gene calls are TRBV14 and TRBJ2-4; D possibly corresponds to TRBD1 (6 bases). The germline CDR1 and CDR2 sequences are SGHDN and FVKESK. Trimming pared 2 bases from V and 0 bases from J, leaving 20 bases between. This CDR3 is built from 19 residues. The CDR3 loop is CASSQNALQGPLAKNIQYF. CDR3 nucleotides: TGTGCCAGCAGCCAAAACGCGCTTCAGGGGCCCTTAGCCAAAAACATTCAGTACTTC.

The gene calls are TRBV10-3 and TRBJ2-7; D may be TRBD2 (6 bases). This CDR3 region has 15 residues. The germline V gene encodes CDR1 ENHRY and CDR2 SYGVKD. V was cut by 6 bases and J by 0 bases, with 15 bases left in between. CDR3 DNA: TGTGCCATCAGGCGGGGCTACCGCAGCTCCTACGAGCAGTACTTC. It specifies CAIRRGYRSSYEQYF.

The genes are TRBV6-2 or TRBV6-3 and TRBJ2-3, with 7 positions matching TRBD1. CDR1 and CDR2 from the germline V gene are MNHEY and SVGEGT. V lost 2 bases, J lost 0 bases, and 17 bases stayed unmatched. This CDR3 comprises 20 residues. In DNA, the CDR3 is TGTGCCAGCAGTTACCCGACAGGGCCGACTTTGGATGCTAGCACAGATACGCAGTATTTT. Residues: CASSYPTGPTLDASTDTQYF.

The V and J genes are TRBV5-1 and TRBJ2-7; D is ambiguous. The length of the CDR3 is 14 residues. Germline V gives CDR1 SGHRS, CDR2 YFSETQ. Deletions cut 2 bases from V and 3 bases from J, with 12 bases between. Written as DNA, the CDR3 is TGCGCCAGCAGCTTTGTTTCCACAAACTACGAGCAGTACTTC. Encoded protein: CASSFVSTNYEQYF.

This sequence joins TRBV6-1 and TRBJ1-1; tentatively, D is TRBD1 (6 bases). The germline gives CDR1 MNHNS, CDR2 SASEGT. The germline V and J ends were trimmed by 6 bases and 4 bases, with 15 bases remaining between them. This CDR3 is built from 14 residues. As DNA, the CDR3 is TGTGCCAGCAGCCCCCAGGGGATTAGCACTGAAGCTTTCTTT. Its translation: CASSPQGISTEAFF.

This chain links TRBV5-1 with TRBJ2-1, with TRBD2 identical over 14 bases. V lost 0 bases and J lost 1; bases outside the gene matches: 6. This CDR3 region has 19 residues. Looked up from germline, CDR1 is SGHRS and CDR2 is YFSETQ. The CDR3 nucleotides are TGCGCCAGCAGCTTGGCGACTAGCGGGGGGGCGGGTTCCTACAATGAGCAGTTCTTC. Translating gives CASSLATSGGAGSYNEQFF.

This clonotype came up once. The chain joins TRBV2 to TRBJ2-1, with D perhaps matching TRBD1 (5 bases). CDR1 and CDR2 (germline): SNHLY, FYNNEI. V lost 11 bases, J lost 2 bases, and 16 bases lay in between. This CDR3 has 14 amino acids. This CDR3 reads CALWGRSPYNEQFF. CDR3 coding DNA: TGTGCCCTTTGGGGCAGGAGCCCCTACAATGAGCAGTTCTTC.

This clonotype was counted once. The gene calls are TRBV7-2 and TRBJ1-6, with 7 bases fitting TRBD1. The germline V gene has CDR1 SGHTA and CDR2 FQGNSA. Unmatched junction bases numbered 8, after V lost 3 bases and J lost 12 bases. The CDR3 is 14 amino acids. The CDR3 is CASSFTGAWQPLHF. CDR3 in DNA: TGTGCCAGCAGCTTCACAGGGGCCTGGCAACCCCTCCACTTT. The variable domain in full, completed from reference TRBV7-2 and TRBJ1-6, reads GAGVSQSPSNKVTEKGKDVELRCDPISGHTALYWYRQSLGQGLEFLIYFQGNSAPDKSGLPSDRFSAERTGGSVSTLTIQRTQQEDSAVYLCASSFTGAWQPLHFGNGTRLTVT.